The sequence of this T cell receptor beta chain was determined in a study of shared clonotypes between healthy human individuals (TCRdb year 2020). Background for the entire study: Two women and a few men aged 18 to 49 years were included in the cohort. Different laboratories and diverse techniques were used to prepare libraries and sequence TCR repertoires, to increase sequencing depth and limit assay-specific biases. To estimate repertoire size and how much clonotype sharing occurs between individuals, the study deeply sequenced the blood TCR repertoires of five healthy adults. Per donor, three plates each were used for CD4 naive and CD4 memory, two for CD8 naive, and one for CD8 memory. Between about 0.85 and 9.5 billion PBMCs per donor were obtained by leukapheresis.

A distance of 13 bases separates the germline ends of V and J, which lose 0 bases and 10 bases respectively. The germline V gene specifies SGHNT as CDR1 and YENEEA as CDR2. From its cysteine to its phenylalanine, the CDR3 spans 14 amino acids. The retained sequence is limited to the CDR3, 42 bases, with the frame set at the first base. To note about this clone: Its antigen is not yet known. No quality values exist for individual bases; no much larger clone is one base distant.

The research as a whole found: Estimated clonotype richness was generally larger for naive than for memory subsets. Sampling was limited to blood, and TCR repertoires in tissue likely differ from TCR repertoires in blood. Higher generation probabilities were observed for clonotypes shared by all four sorted-subset donors than for non-shared clonotypes. Incomplete sequencing was indicated by rarefaction of sorted-subset datasets, despite the large sequencing depth. Because the study included a small number of donors, the genetic and exposure-history diversity represented was limited. Pairwise subsampling led to the expectation that sequencing depth would affect the degree of clonotype sharing among donors. Sharing across a few donors was observed for around 5% of naive CD4, over 3% of naive CD8, 2.3% of memory CD4, and around 0.4% of memory CD8 clonotypes.

Using the deep immunoSEQ assay, TCR CDR3 regions were amplified from genomic DNA by multiplex PCR. For each cell subset, the extracted genomic DNA was distributed evenly across all wells of several immunoSEQ 96-well plates, and each plate served as one replicate. For sorted subsets, each replicate PCR was loaded with about 200 ng genomic DNA, equivalent to some 27,000 T cell genomes. The purified libraries were quantified using a Qubit 3.0 fluorometer, sized with a Bioanalyzer 2100, and then quantified again using the KAPA Library Quantification kit. Each immunoSEQ 96-well plate was sequenced on its own single-read 150-cycle Illumina NextSeq 550 flow cell. The paper's data handling went like this. Because the immunoSEQ output held only junctional sequences and lacked quality scores, the filtering could not match the filtering applied to full-length reads. To assign V/J genes and CDR3, sequences were annotated using PyIR, a Python wrapper for IgBLAST v1.9, with IMGT germline references. Reads with weak V/J assignments (E-value above 1e-6), missing CDR3, stop codons, out-of-frame junctions, or ambiguous translated residues were removed. V3J clonotypes were defined as sequences sharing an identical inferred V gene, J gene, and CDR3 amino acid sequence. The percentage overlap between two repertoires was calculated by dividing the number of shared unique clonotypes by the size of the smaller repertoire. Repertoire richness was assessed with RTK rarefaction, the Chao1 estimator, and Recon v2.1 estimates of unobserved clonotypes. Generation probabilities for all TCRbeta clonotypes obtained by the gDNA method from several donors were computed using OLGA. TCRdb retrieved this table from immuneACCESS and kept in-frame rearrangements only. Not all clones are present; in checked studies, unresolved V genes account for under half, and no reason is known for the remainder. That table furnishes V, J and clone size, whereas the DNA furnished D and trimming. For this sample the table gives under 650,000 clones, of which 90% to 96% were detected only once. The ten largest clones add up to 0.055% to 0.075% of the sample.

Healthy HIV-negative adults with no recently reported acute infections or vaccinations were included as donors. Every donor was a Caucasian adult residing in Nashville, Tennessee, USA. CD4+ T cells were enriched by magnetic negative selection, after which naive cells were positively selected on CD45RA and the negative fraction was taken as the memory subset. Blood was obtained by leukapheresis, after which PBMCs were separated by Ficoll-Histopaque density gradient centrifugation and cryopreserved in liquid nitrogen vapor phase. Analytical flow cytometry was used to check the purity and quantity of every magnetically sorted T cell population. Genomic DNA was isolated from every sorted fraction and measured by UV absorbance on a Nanodrop 2000c.

The sample was naive CD4+ T cells sorted from blood. The sample's cell subset or site, from its label and the paper: CD45RA+ positively selected. The sequence was obtained from a woman in her 30s in good health. The chain is encoded by TRBV11-3 joined to TRBJ2-1; the D region possibly corresponds to TRBD2 (5 bases align). DNA sequence: TGTGCCAGCAGCTTAGACGGAACTAGTACGGAGCAGTTCTTC. Translated, this is CASSLDGTSTEQFF.